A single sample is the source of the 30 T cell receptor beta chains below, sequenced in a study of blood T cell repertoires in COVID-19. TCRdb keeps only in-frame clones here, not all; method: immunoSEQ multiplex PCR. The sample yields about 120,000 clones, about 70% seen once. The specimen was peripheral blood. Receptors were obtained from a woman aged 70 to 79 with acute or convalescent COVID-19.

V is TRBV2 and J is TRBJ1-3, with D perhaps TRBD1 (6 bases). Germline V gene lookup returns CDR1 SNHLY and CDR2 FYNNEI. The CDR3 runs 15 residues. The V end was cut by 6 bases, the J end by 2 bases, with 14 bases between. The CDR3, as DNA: TGTGCCAGCAGCCTACAGGGAGTCGCTGGAAACACCATATATTTT. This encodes CASSLQGVAGNTIYF.

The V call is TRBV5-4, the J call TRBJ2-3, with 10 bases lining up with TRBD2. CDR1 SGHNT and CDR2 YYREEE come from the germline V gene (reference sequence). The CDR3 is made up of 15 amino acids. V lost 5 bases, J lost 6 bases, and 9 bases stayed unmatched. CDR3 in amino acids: CASRLSGGAGDTQYF. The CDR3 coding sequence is TGTGCCAGCAGACTGAGCGGGGGGGCGGGGGATACGCAGTATTTT.

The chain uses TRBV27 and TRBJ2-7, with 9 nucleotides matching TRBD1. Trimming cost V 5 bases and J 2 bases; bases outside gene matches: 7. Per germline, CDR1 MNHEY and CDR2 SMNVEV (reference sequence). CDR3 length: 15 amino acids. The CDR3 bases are TGTGCCAGCAGTACCGGGACAGGGAAAACCTACGAGCAGTACTTC. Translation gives CASSTGTGKTYEQYF.

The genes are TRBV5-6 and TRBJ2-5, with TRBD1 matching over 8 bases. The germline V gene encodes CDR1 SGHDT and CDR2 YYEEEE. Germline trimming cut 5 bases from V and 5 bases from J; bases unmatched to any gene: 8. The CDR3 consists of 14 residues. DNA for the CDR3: TGTGCCAGCAGGAGGAGGGCAGGGGGCGAGACCCAGTACTTC. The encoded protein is CASRRRAGGETQYF. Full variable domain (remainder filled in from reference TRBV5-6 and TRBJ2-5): DAGVTQSPTHLIKTRGQQVTLRCSPKSGHDTVSWYQQALGQGPQFIFQYYEEEERQRGNFPDRFSGHQFPNYSSELNVNALLLGDSALYLCASRRRAGGETQYFGPGTRLLVL.

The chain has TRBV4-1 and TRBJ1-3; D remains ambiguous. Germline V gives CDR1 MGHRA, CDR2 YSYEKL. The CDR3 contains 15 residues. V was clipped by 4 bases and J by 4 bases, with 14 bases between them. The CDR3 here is CASSLVRARGNTIYF. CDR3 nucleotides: TGCGCCAGCAGCCTCGTGAGGGCGAGGGGAAACACCATATATTTT.

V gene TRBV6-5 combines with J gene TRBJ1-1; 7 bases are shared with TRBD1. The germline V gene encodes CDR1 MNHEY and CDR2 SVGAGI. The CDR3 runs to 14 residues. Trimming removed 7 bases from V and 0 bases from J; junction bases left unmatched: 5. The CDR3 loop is CASKSGTVNTEAFF. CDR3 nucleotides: TGTGCCAGCAAATCCGGGACAGTGAACACTGAAGCTTTCTTT.

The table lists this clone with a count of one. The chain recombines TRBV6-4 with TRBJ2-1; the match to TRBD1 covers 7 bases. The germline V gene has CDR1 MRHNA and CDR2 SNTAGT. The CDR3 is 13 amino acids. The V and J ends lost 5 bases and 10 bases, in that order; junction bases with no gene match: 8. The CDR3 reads CASSPRQGREQFF. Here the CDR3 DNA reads TGTGCCAGCAGTCCTCGACAGGGCCGGGAGCAGTTCTTC.

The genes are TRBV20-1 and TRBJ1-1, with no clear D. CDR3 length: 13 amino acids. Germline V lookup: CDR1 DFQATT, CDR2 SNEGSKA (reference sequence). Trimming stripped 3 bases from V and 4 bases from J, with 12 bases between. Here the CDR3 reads CSASLGEGTEAFF. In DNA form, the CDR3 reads TGCAGTGCTAGTCTTGGGGAGGGCACTGAAGCTTTCTTT.

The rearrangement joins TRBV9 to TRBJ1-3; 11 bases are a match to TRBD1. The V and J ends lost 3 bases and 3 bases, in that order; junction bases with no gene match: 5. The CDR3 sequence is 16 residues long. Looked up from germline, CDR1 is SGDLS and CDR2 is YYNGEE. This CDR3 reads CASSAGTGGIGNTIYF. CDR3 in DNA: TGTGCCAGCAGCGCTGGGACAGGGGGTATTGGAAACACCATATATTTT.

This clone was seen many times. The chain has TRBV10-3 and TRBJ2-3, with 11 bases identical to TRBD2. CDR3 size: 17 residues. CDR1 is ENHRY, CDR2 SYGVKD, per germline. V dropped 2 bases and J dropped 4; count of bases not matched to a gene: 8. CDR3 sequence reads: CAISEPELAGEADTQYF. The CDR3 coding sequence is TGTGCCATCAGTGAGCCAGAACTAGCGGGAGAAGCAGATACGCAGTATTTT.

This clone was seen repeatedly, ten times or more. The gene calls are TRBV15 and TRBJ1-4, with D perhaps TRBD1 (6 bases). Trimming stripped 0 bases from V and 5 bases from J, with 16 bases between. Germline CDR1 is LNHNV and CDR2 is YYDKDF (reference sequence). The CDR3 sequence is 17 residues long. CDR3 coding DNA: TGTGCCACCAGCAGAGATACCCTCCGAGGGGGAAATGAAAAACTGTTTTTT. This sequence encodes CATSRDTLRGGNEKLFF.

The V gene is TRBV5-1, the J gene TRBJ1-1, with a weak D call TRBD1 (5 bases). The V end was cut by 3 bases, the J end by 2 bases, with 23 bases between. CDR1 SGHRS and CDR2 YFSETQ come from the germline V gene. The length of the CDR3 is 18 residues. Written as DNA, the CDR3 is TGCGCCAGCAGCTCAATAGGGCAGGGAATAGCAGTAAACACTGAAGCTTTCTTT. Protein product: CASSSIGQGIAVNTEAFF.

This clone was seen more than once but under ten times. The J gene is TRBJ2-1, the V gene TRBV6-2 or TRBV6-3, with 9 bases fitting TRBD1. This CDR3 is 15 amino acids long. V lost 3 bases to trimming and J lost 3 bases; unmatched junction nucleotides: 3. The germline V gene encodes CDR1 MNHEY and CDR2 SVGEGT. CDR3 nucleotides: TGTGCCAGCAGTTATAGACAGGGGGGCTACAATGAGCAGTTCTTC. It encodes CASSYRQGGYNEQFF.

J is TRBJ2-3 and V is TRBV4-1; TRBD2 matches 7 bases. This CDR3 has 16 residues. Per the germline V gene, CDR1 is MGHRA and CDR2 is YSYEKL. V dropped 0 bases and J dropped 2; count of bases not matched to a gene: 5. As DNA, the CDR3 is TGCGCCAGCAGCCAAGACGAGGCGGGGGTCACAGATACGCAGTATTTT. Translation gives CASSQDEAGVTDTQYF.

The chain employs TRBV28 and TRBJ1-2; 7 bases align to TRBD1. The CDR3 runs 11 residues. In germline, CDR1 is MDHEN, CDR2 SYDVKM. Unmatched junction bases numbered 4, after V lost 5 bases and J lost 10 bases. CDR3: CASSRGQDYTF. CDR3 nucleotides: TGTGCCAGCAGTCGAGGACAGGACTACACCTTC.

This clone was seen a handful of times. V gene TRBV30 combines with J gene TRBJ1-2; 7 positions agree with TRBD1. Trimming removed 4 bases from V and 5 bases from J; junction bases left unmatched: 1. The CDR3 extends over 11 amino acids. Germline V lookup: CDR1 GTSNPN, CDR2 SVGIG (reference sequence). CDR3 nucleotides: TGTGCCTGGACAGGGGGGTATGGCTACACCTTC. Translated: CAWTGGYGYTF.

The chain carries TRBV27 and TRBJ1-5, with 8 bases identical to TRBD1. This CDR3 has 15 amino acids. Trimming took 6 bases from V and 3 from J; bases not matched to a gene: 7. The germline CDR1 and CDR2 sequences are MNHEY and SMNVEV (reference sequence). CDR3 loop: CASSIGQGPNQPQHF. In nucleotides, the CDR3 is TGTGCCAGCAGCATAGGACAGGGCCCCAATCAGCCCCAGCATTTT.

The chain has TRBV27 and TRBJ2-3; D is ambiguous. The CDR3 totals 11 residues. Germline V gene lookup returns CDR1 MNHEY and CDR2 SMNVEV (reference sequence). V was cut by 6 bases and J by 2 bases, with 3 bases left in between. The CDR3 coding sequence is TGTGCCAGCAGACTCACAGATACGCAGTATTTT. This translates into CASRLTDTQYF.

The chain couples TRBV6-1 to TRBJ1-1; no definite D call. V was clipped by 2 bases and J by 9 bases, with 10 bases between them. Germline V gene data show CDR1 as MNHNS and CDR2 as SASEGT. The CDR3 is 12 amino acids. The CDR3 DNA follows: TGTGCCAGCAGTGAACACAGTACTCAAGCTTTCTTT. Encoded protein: CASSEHSTQAFF.

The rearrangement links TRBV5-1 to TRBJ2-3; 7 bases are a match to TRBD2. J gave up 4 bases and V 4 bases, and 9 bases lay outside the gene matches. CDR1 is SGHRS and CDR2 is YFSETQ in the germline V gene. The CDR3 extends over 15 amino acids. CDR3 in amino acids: CASSKTSPLADTQYF. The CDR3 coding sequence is TGCGCCAGCAGCAAGACTAGCCCCCTGGCAGATACGCAGTATTTT.

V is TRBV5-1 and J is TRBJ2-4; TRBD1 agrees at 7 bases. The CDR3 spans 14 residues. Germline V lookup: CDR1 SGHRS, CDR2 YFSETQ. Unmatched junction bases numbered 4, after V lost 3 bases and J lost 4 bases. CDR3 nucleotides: TGCGCCAGCAGCTCAGGGACAGCAAAAAACATTCAGTACTTC. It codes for CASSSGTAKNIQYF.

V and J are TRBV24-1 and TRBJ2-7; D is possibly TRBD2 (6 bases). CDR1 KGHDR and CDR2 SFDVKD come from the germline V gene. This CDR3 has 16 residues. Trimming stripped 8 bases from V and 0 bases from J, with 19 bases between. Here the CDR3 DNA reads TGTGCCACCACCCAAAGATGGCGGGACGGCTCCTACGAGCAGTACTTC. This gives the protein CATTQRWRDGSYEQYF.

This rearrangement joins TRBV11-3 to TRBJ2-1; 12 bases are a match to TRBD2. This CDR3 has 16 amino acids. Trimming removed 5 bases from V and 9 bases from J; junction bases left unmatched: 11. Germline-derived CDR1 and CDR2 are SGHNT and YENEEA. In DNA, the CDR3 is TGTGCCAGCAGCGCCCGACTAGCGGGAGCCTCCAGTGAGCAGTTCTTC. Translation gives CASSARLAGASSEQFF.

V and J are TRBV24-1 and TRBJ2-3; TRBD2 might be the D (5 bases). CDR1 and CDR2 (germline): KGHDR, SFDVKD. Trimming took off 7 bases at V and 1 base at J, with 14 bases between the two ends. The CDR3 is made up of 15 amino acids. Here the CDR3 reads CATSASGDRTDTQYF. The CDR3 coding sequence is TGTGCCACCAGCGCAAGCGGAGACCGCACAGATACGCAGTATTTT.

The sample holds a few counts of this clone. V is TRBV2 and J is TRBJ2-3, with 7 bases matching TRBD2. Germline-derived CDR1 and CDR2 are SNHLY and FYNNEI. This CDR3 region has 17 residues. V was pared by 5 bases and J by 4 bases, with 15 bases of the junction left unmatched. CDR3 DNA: TGTGCCAGCAGTCCAATAACCTCGGGGGGAGGGGCAGATACGCAGTATTTT. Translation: CASSPITSGGGADTQYF.

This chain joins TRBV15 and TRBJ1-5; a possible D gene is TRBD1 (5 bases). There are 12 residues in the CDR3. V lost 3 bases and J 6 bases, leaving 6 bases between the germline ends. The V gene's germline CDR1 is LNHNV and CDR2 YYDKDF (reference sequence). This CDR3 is CATSSRAQPQHF. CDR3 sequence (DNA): TGTGCCACCAGCAGCAGGGCTCAGCCCCAGCATTTT.

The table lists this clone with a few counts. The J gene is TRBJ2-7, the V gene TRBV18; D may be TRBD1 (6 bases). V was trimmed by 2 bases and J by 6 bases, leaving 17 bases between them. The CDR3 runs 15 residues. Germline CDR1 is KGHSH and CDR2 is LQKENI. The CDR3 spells CASSPSRAGVIEQYF. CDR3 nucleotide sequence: TGTGCCAGCTCACCAAGTAGAGCAGGGGTAATCGAGCAGTACTTC.

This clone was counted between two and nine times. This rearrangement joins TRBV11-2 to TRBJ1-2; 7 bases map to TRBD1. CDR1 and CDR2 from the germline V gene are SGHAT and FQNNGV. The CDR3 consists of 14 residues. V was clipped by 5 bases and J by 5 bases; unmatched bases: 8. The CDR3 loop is CASSPDRSLYGYTF. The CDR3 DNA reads TGTGCCAGCAGCCCGGACAGGTCACTATATGGCTACACCTTC.

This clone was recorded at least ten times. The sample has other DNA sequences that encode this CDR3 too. The CDR3 sequence is CASSLGTGGNQETQYF. The CDR3 DNA reads as TGTGCCAGCAGCTTGGGGACAGGGGGTAACCAAGAGACCCAGTACTTC. The J gene is TRBJ2-5, the V gene TRBV5-5, with 10 bases aligning to TRBD1. The germline CDR1 and CDR2 sequences are SGHKS and YYEKEE (reference sequence). This CDR3 is 16 amino acids long. Trimming at V came to 0 bases and at J to 0 bases, leaving 2 bases not matched to a gene.

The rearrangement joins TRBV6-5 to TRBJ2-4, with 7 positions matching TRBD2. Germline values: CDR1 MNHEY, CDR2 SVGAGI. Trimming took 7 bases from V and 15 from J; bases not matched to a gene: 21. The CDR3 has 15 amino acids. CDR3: CASIRTSRGDGRRYF. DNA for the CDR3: TGTGCCAGCATCAGAACTAGCCGGGGGGACGGGCGGAGGTACTTC.